The 15 T cell receptor beta chains below all came from one sample that was sequenced in a study of blood T cell repertoires in COVID-19. Here immunoSEQ multiplex PCR was the method, and the copy in TCRdb shows in-frame clones only, minus some. The sample has hundreds of thousands of clones; roughly 80% are singletons. Sequences were obtained from peripheral blood. Receptor source: a woman between 45 and 60 years old with acute or convalescent COVID-19.

This clone appeared once. V is TRBV10-3 and J is TRBJ1-2; perhaps TRBD1 as D (5 bases). Germline V lookup: CDR1 ENHRY, CDR2 SYGVKD. The CDR3 is made up of 13 amino acids. The germline V and J ends were trimmed by 2 bases and 3 bases, with 7 bases remaining between them. CDR3 residues: CAISEGTYYGYTF. CDR3 DNA sequence: TGTGCCATCAGTGAGGGGACTTACTATGGCTACACCTTC.

This sequence joins TRBV20-1 and TRBJ2-1, with TRBD2 identical over 8 bases. Germline V gene lookup returns CDR1 DFQATT and CDR2 SNEGSKA (reference sequence). With V trimmed by 6 bases and J by 13 bases, 8 bases remained unmatched. The CDR3 has 11 residues. CDR3 residues: CSAKSGTSQFF. The CDR3 region has the DNA TGCAGTGCCAAATCCGGGACTAGTCAGTTCTTC.

This clone was observed once. V gene TRBV30 combines with J gene TRBJ2-3; the match to TRBD2 covers 8 bases. Germline trimming cut 4 bases from V and 0 bases from J; bases unmatched to any gene: 0. The CDR3 consists of 13 residues. Germline assignment: CDR1 GTSNPN and CDR2 SVGIG (reference sequence). The DNA for the CDR3 is TGTGCCTGGACTAGCGGGAGCACAGATACGCAGTATTTT. Translated: CAWTSGSTDTQYF.

CDR3 in amino acids: CASSITSGLSYEQYF. CDR3 nucleotide sequence: TGTGCCAGCAGTATTACTAGCGGTCTCTCCTACGAGCAGTACTTC. This chain links TRBV27 with TRBJ2-7; 8 bases agree with TRBD2. CDR3 size: 15 residues. V shed 5 bases, J shed 0 bases, and the junction held 6 bases outside the gene matches. Germline CDR1 and CDR2: MNHEY and SMNVEV (reference sequence).

The rearrangement links TRBV19 to TRBJ1-1, with D uncertain. V was shortened by 10 bases and J by 1 base, with 10 bases between the two germline ends. Looked up from germline, CDR1 is LNHDA and CDR2 is SQIVND (reference sequence). The CDR3 is 12 residues long. For the CDR3, the DNA is TGTGCCACCGGGATCCAGAACACTGAAGCTTTCTTT. Its translation is CATGIQNTEAFF.

V usage is TRBV28 and J usage is TRBJ1-5; 8 nucleotides match TRBD1. Germline CDR1 and CDR2: MDHEN and SYDVKM. CDR3 length equals 14 residues. V trimming: 6 bases; J trimming: 3 bases; junction bases outside the gene matches: 4. DNA for the CDR3: TGTGCCAGCAGCTCGACAGGGGACAATCAGCCCCAGCATTTT. Its protein product is CASSSTGDNQPQHF.

V gene TRBV4-3 combines with J gene TRBJ1-1; TRBD1 agrees at 8 bases. This CDR3 is built from 14 residues. V lost 3 bases to trimming and J lost 3 bases; unmatched junction nucleotides: 3. Germline V gives CDR1 LGHNA, CDR2 YSLEER. The CDR3 sequence is CASSHTTGDTEAFF. Written as DNA, the CDR3 is TGCGCCAGCAGCCATACGACAGGGGACACTGAAGCTTTCTTT.

J is TRBJ1-6 and V is TRBV4-1; 9 nucleotides align to TRBD1. Per the germline V gene, CDR1 is MGHRA and CDR2 is YSYEKL. Trimming at V came to 0 bases and at J to 9 bases, leaving 6 bases not matched to a gene. This CDR3 spans 16 amino acids. The CDR3 loop is CASSQDPRDRVSPLHF. The CDR3 DNA reads as TGCGCCAGCAGCCAAGATCCGCGGGACAGGGTTTCACCCCTCCACTTT.

The J gene is TRBJ1-4, the V gene TRBV18, with D possibly being TRBD1 (5 bases). V lost 5 bases to trimming and J lost 4 bases, with 14 bases between them. This CDR3 has 15 residues. Germline values: CDR1 KGHSH, CDR2 LQKENI. The CDR3 region has the DNA TGTGCCAGCTCAGAGGATCCGGGGGGTAATGAAAAACTGTTTTTT. It is translated as CASSEDPGGNEKLFF. The variable domain in full, completed from reference TRBV18 and TRBJ1-4, reads NAGVMQNPRHLVRRRGQEARLRCSPMKGHSHVYWYRQLPEEGLKFMVYLQKENIIDESGMPKERFSAEFPKEGPSILRIQQVVRGDSAAYFCASSEDPGGNEKLFFGSGTQLSVL.

The V call is TRBV9, the J call TRBJ1-6; the D is unclear. The CDR3 totals 14 residues. The germline gives CDR1 SGDLS, CDR2 YYNGEE. The germline V and J ends were trimmed by 3 bases and 14 bases, with 18 bases remaining between them. Written as DNA, the CDR3 is TGTGCCAGCAGCGCCGACCTGACTTTAGTCACCCTCCACTTT. Its protein is CASSADLTLVTLHF.

This clone was seen just once. The chain is built from TRBV24-1 and TRBJ2-3; D perhaps matches TRBD1 (5 bases). V was cut by 3 bases and J by 4 bases, with 19 bases left in between. CDR1 is KGHDR, CDR2 SFDVKD, per germline. This CDR3 is 17 amino acids long. The CDR3 loop reads CATSDRSYLTGSDTQYF. CDR3 nucleotides: TGTGCCACCAGTGATCGCTCTTATCTAACAGGTTCAGATACGCAGTATTTT.

The chain links TRBV28 to TRBJ2-7; possibly TRBD1 for D (6 bases). CDR3 length equals 13 residues. Trimming pared 2 bases from V and 4 bases from J, leaving 9 bases between. From germline, CDR1 is MDHEN and CDR2 SYDVKM. The CDR3 region has the DNA TGTGCCAGCAGTTTACGGGACAATTACGAGCAGTACTTC. Its protein product is CASSLRDNYEQYF.

This clone has just one count. This chain connects TRBV10-1 to TRBJ2-5, with a weak D call TRBD2 (6 bases). V was pared by 6 bases and J by 1 base, with 9 bases between. This CDR3 spans 13 amino acids. Germline CDR1 and CDR2: WNHNN and SYGVQD (reference sequence). CDR3 coding DNA: TGCGCCAGCAGCCGGGGACTCCAAGAGACCCAGTACTTC. This codes for CASSRGLQETQYF.

The chain is built from TRBV7-6 and TRBJ1-5; TRBD1 aligns across 9 bases. The germline CDR1 and CDR2 sequences are SGHVS and FNYEAQ. This CDR3 has 14 residues. V was pared by 5 bases and J by 6 bases, with 5 bases of the junction left unmatched. CDR3 region: CASSKQGASQPQHF. Written as DNA, the CDR3 is TGTGCCAGCAGCAAACAGGGGGCTTCTCAGCCCCAGCATTTT. The complete variable domain, with remaining parts taken from reference TRBV7-6 and TRBJ1-5, reads GAGVSQSPRYKVTKRGQDVALRCDPISGHVSLYWYRQALGQGPEFLTYFNYEAQQDKSGLPNDRFSAERPEGSISTLTIQRTEQRDSAMYRCASSKQGASQPQHFGDGTRLSIL.

The chain carries TRBV7-2 and TRBJ2-3; no firm D call. Deletions cut 0 bases from V and 0 bases from J, with 10 bases between. This CDR3 comprises 16 residues. Germline V gives CDR1 SGHTA, CDR2 FQGNSA. The CDR3 DNA sequence: TGTGCCAGCAGCTTAGCTGCGCGGTATAGCACAGATACGCAGTATTTT. Translating it yields CASSLAARYSTDTQYF.